These T cell receptor beta chains were read from a single sample in a study of T-cell reconstitution after alpha-beta-depleted transplantation in children. TCRdb re-derived calls from the PCR reads in MiXCR, one entry per CDR3 protein. The sample records over 450,000 distinct CDR3 sequences, 10% being singletons. Sequenced here: PBMCs, sampled before TCRalphabeta/CD19-depleted stem cell transplant. Receptors were obtained from a child younger than 10 with inherited bone marrow failure, due to receive a stem cell transplant. CDR3s include the opening cysteine and the closing phenylalanine or tryptophan. D genes are given only for firm matches. Some rows have no size entry. The others give once, few or many, or a class for an expanded clone.

V gene: TRBV6-5; J gene: TRBJ2-1; D gene: NA; clone size: few; CDR3 protein: CASSYSAWGYNEQFF; CDR3 DNA: TGTGCCAGCAGTTACTCGGCCTGGGGATACAATGAGCAGTTCTTC
V gene: TRBV10-3; J gene: TRBJ1-1; D gene: NA; clone size: many; CDR3 protein: CAITSGRGNTEAFF; CDR3 DNA: TGTGCCATCACATCGGGGAGGGGGAACACTGAAGCTTTCTTT
V gene: TRBV30; J gene: TRBJ2-5; D gene: NA; clone size: NA; CDR3 protein: CAWSTGNRQETQYF; CDR3 DNA: TGTGCCTGGAGTACGGGCAATCGCCAAGAGACCCAGTACTTC
V gene: TRBV20-1; J gene: TRBJ2-5; D gene: NA; clone size: many; CDR3 protein: CSARDLGYQETQYF; CDR3 DNA: TGCAGTGCTAGAGATCTTGGCTATCAAGAGACCCAGTACTTC
V gene: TRBV7-2; J gene: TRBJ2-4; D gene: TRBD2; clone size: many; CDR3 protein: CASSLAGWAKNIQYF; CDR3 DNA: TGTGCCAGCAGCCTAGCGGGATGGGCCAAAAACATTCAGTACTTC
V gene: TRBV27; J gene: TRBJ2-7; D gene: NA; clone size: many; CDR3 protein: CASSFRGAYEQYF; CDR3 DNA: TGTGCCAGCAGTTTCAGGGGGGCCTACGAGCAGTACTTC
V gene: TRBV27; J gene: TRBJ2-1; D gene: TRBD2; clone size: many; CDR3 protein: CASRGGTSGTAQFF; CDR3 DNA: TGTGCCAGCAGAGGAGGGACTAGCGGGACTGCGCAGTTCTTC
V gene: TRBV20-1; J gene: TRBJ2-1; D gene: TRBD2; clone size: few; CDR3 protein: CSASSRAGPYNEQFF; CDR3 DNA: TGCAGTGCTAGTTCTCGAGCGGGGCCATACAATGAGCAGTTCTTC
V gene: TRBV28; J gene: TRBJ2-3; D gene: NA; clone size: NA; CDR3 protein: CASSPWGGSNTQYF; CDR3 DNA: TGTGCCAGCAGCCCCTGGGGGGGCTCGAATACGCAGTATTTT
V gene: TRBV24-1; J gene: TRBJ1-1; D gene: NA; clone size: many; CDR3 protein: CATSDWGSGEGAFF; CDR3 DNA: TGTGCCACCAGTGATTGGGGGTCTGGAGAGGGAGCTTTCTTT
V gene: TRBV21-1; J gene: TRBJ2-4; D gene: NA; clone size: NA; CDR3 protein: CASSKEPSGRGGAKNIQYF; CDR3 DNA: TGTGCCAGCAGCAAAGAACCTAGCGGGAGAGGAGGGGCCAAAAACATTCAGTACTTC
V gene: TRBV9; J gene: TRBJ2-1; D gene: NA; clone size: many; CDR3 protein: CASSDSGLNNEQFF; CDR3 DNA: TGTGCCAGCAGTGATTCGGGGCTGAACAATGAGCAGTTCTTC
V gene: TRBV5-1; J gene: TRBJ2-2; D gene: TRBD2; clone size: NA; CDR3 protein: CASSTGLAGVGELFF; CDR3 DNA: TGCGCCAGCAGCACGGGACTAGCGGGAGTCGGGGAGCTGTTTTTT
V gene: TRBV7-2; J gene: TRBJ2-2; D gene: TRBD1; clone size: NA; CDR3 protein: CASSFRTGLAGELFF; CDR3 DNA: TGTGCCAGCAGCTTTAGGACAGGGTTGGCCGGGGAGCTGTTTTTT
V gene: TRBV29-1; J gene: TRBJ2-7; D gene: TRBD2; clone size: NA; CDR3 protein: CSVELRQGGISYEQYF; CDR3 DNA: TGCAGCGTTGAGTTGCGGCAGGGAGGGATCTCCTACGAGCAGTACTTC
V gene: TRBV25-1; J gene: TRBJ2-1; D gene: TRBD2; clone size: many; CDR3 protein: CASSEGTSGTAEEQFF; CDR3 DNA: TGTGCCAGCAGTGAGGGGACTAGCGGGACAGCGGAGGAGCAGTTCTTC
V gene: TRBV12-3/TRBV12-4; J gene: TRBJ2-1; D gene: TRBD2; clone size: few; CDR3 protein: CASSLGLLPGTSGRGGYNEQFF; CDR3 DNA: TGTGCCAGCAGTTTAGGACTTCTCCCCGGGACTAGCGGGAGAGGGGGATACAATGAGCAGTTCTTC
V gene: TRBV20-1; J gene: TRBJ1-5; D gene: NA; clone size: many; CDR3 protein: CSASPNTGIDQPQHF; CDR3 DNA: TGCAGTGCCAGTCCCAACACAGGGATCGATCAGCCCCAGCATTTT
V gene: TRBV29-1; J gene: TRBJ1-2; D gene: NA; clone size: NA; CDR3 protein: CSVVPGPLLYGYTF; CDR3 DNA: TGCAGCGTTGTACCCGGCCCACTTCTCTATGGCTACACCTTC
V gene: TRBV15; J gene: TRBJ1-1; D gene: NA; clone size: many; CDR3 protein: CATSRVAGAYTEAFF; CDR3 DNA: TGTGCCACCAGCAGAGTAGCCGGGGCATACACTGAAGCTTTCTTT
V gene: TRBV15; J gene: TRBJ2-7; D gene: NA; clone size: many; CDR3 protein: CATSRIQGRPEQYF; CDR3 DNA: TGTGCCACCAGCAGGATACAGGGGAGGCCCGAGCAGTACTTC
V gene: TRBV29-1; J gene: TRBJ2-1; D gene: NA; clone size: few; CDR3 protein: CSVEDATTNEQFF; CDR3 DNA: TGCAGCGTTGAAGACGCGACCACCAATGAGCAGTTCTTC
V gene: TRBV29-1; J gene: TRBJ2-7; D gene: TRBD2; clone size: many; CDR3 protein: CSVDGLAPNYEQYF; CDR3 DNA: TGCAGCGTTGATGGACTAGCACCCAACTACGAGCAGTACTTC
V gene: TRBV27; J gene: TRBJ1-4; D gene: NA; clone size: many; CDR3 protein: CASSYGTMEKLFF; CDR3 DNA: TGTGCCAGCAGTTATGGGACAATGGAAAAACTGTTTTTT
V gene: TRBV18; J gene: TRBJ2-7; D gene: TRBD1; clone size: many; CDR3 protein: CASSLDREGEQYF; CDR3 DNA: TGTGCCAGCTCACTGGACAGGGAAGGTGAGCAGTACTTC
V gene: TRBV7-2; J gene: TRBJ2-6; D gene: NA; clone size: many; CDR3 protein: CASSLGRPSGANVLTF; CDR3 DNA: TGTGCCAGCAGCTTAGGACGGCCCTCTGGGGCCAACGTCCTGACTTTC
V gene: TRBV3-1; J gene: TRBJ2-1; D gene: NA; clone size: many; CDR3 protein: CASSPEQHSYNEQFF; CDR3 DNA: TGTGCCAGCAGCCCCGAGCAGCACTCCTACAATGAGCAGTTCTTC
V gene: TRBV7-9; J gene: TRBJ2-1; D gene: NA; clone size: many; CDR3 protein: CASSSHYNEQFF; CDR3 DNA: TGTGCCAGCAGCTCCCACTACAATGAGCAGTTCTTC
V gene: TRBV10-3; J gene: TRBJ2-5; D gene: NA; clone size: many; CDR3 protein: CAISESRQGGETQYF; CDR3 DNA: TGTGCCATCAGTGAGTCGCGGCAGGGCGGGGAGACCCAGTACTTC
V gene: TRBV7-2; J gene: TRBJ2-1; D gene: NA; clone size: many; CDR3 protein: CASSLNGGEQFF; CDR3 DNA: TGTGCCAGCAGCCTGAACGGGGGTGAGCAGTTCTTC
V gene: TRBV12-3/TRBV12-4; J gene: TRBJ1-1; D gene: TRBD1; clone size: many; CDR3 protein: CASSSGQVNTEAFF; CDR3 DNA: TGTGCCAGCAGCTCGGGACAGGTGAACACTGAAGCTTTCTTT
V gene: TRBV5-1; J gene: TRBJ2-7; D gene: NA; clone size: many; CDR3 protein: CASSLDSPRVHEQYF; CDR3 DNA: TGCGCCAGCAGCTTGGATTCTCCCAGGGTACACGAGCAGTACTTC
V gene: TRBV27; J gene: TRBJ2-3; D gene: NA; clone size: many; CDR3 protein: CASSFQVGDTQYF; CDR3 DNA: TGTGCCAGCAGTTTCCAGGTCGGAGATACGCAGTATTTT
V gene: TRBV29-1; J gene: TRBJ2-7; D gene: NA; clone size: many; CDR3 protein: CSVETQAPNSYEQYF; CDR3 DNA: TGCAGCGTTGAAACACAAGCCCCTAACTCCTACGAGCAGTACTTC
V gene: TRBV27; J gene: TRBJ2-1; D gene: NA; clone size: many; CDR3 protein: CASSPRFNEQFF; CDR3 DNA: TGTGCCAGCAGCCCGAGGTTTAATGAGCAGTTCTTC
V gene: TRBV20-1; J gene: TRBJ1-1; D gene: NA; clone size: many; CDR3 protein: CSAITGGWTEAFF; CDR3 DNA: TGCAGTGCCATCACCGGGGGCTGGACTGAAGCTTTCTTT
V gene: TRBV20-1; J gene: TRBJ2-7; D gene: TRBD2; clone size: few; CDR3 protein: CSARQRGRGRVYEQYF; CDR3 DNA: TGCAGTGCTAGACAGCGGGGGAGGGGACGGGTCTACGAGCAGTACTTC
V gene: TRBV12-3/TRBV12-4; J gene: TRBJ2-3; D gene: TRBD2; clone size: many; CDR3 protein: CASSLEGLAGGPGDTQYF; CDR3 DNA: TGTGCCAGCAGTTTAGAGGGACTAGCGGGAGGGCCGGGAGATACGCAGTATTTT
V gene: TRBV27; J gene: TRBJ2-3; D gene: TRBD2; clone size: NA; CDR3 protein: CASSLTLRIDLAGNRDTQYF; CDR3 DNA: TGTGCCAGCAGTTTAACTCTCAGGATTGACCTAGCGGGAAATAGAGATACGCAGTATTTT
V gene: TRBV11-2; J gene: TRBJ2-1; D gene: TRBD2; clone size: many; CDR3 protein: CASSLSAGALDEQFF; CDR3 DNA: TGTGCCAGCAGCCTCTCAGCGGGGGCTTTAGATGAGCAGTTCTTC